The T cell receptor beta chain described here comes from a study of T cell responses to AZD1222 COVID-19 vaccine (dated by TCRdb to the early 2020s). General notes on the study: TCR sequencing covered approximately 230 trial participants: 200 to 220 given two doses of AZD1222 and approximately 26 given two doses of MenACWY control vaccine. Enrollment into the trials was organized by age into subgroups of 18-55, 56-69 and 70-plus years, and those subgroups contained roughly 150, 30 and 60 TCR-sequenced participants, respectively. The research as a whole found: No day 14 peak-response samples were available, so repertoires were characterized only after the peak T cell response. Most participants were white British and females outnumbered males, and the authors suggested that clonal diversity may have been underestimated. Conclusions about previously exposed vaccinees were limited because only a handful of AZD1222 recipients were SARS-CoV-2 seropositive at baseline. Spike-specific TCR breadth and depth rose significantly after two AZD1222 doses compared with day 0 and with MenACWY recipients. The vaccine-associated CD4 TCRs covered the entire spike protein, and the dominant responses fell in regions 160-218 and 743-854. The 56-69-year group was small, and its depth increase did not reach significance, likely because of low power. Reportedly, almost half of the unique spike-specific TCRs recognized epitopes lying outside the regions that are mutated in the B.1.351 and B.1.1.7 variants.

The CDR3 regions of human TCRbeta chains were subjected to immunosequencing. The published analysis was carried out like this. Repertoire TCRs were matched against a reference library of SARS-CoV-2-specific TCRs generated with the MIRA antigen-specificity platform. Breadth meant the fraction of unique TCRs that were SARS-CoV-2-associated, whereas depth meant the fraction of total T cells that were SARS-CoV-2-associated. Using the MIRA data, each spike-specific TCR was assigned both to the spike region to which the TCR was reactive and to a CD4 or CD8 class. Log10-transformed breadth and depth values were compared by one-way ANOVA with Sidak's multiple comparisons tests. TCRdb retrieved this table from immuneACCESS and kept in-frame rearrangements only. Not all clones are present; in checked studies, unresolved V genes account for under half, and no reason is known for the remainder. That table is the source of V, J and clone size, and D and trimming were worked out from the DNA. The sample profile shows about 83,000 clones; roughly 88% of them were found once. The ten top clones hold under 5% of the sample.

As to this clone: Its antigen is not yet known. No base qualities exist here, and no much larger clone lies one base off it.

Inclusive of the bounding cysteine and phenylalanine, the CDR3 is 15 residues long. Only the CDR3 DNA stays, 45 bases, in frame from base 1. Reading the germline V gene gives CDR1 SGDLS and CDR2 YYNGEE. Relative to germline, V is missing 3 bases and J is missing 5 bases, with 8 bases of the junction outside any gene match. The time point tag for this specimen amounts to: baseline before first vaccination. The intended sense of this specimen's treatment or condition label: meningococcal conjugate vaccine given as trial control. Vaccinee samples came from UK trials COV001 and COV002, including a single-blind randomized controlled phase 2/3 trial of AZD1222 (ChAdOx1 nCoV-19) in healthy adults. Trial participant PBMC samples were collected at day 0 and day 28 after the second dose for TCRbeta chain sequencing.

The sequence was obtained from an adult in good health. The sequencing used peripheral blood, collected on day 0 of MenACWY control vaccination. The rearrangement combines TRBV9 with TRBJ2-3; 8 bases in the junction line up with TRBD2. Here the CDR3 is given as CASSAPGRAQDTQYF. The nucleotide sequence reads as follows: TGTGCCAGCAGCGCCCCCGGGAGGGCCCAAGATACGCAGTATTTT.